The 29 T cell receptor beta chains reported below all come from one sample, sequenced in a study of T cell repertoires in cytomegalovirus infection. TCRdb ran MiXCR on the reads and lists one entry per CDR3 protein. The data show approximately 590,000 distinct CDR3 sequences, roughly 43% seen once. Their specific antigens are unknown. This specimen consisted of cultured PBMCs, obtained from culture after CMV antigen stimulation. These receptors were obtained from a human donor in good health (CMV status not recorded). Some clones in this sample may be carry-over from other donors' samples.

The chain joins TRBV4-1 to TRBJ2-2; no firm D call. V was shortened by 1 base and J by 1 base, with 19 bases between the two germline ends. The germline CDR1 and CDR2 sequences are MGHRA and YSYEKL. The CDR3 has 19 amino acids. The CDR3 loop is CASSQGTWTASWNTGELFF. The CDR3 nucleotides are TGCGCCAGCAGCCAAGGTACCTGGACGGCCTCGTGGAACACCGGGGAGCTGTTTTTT.

The gene calls are TRBV7-2 and TRBJ1-2; D unresolved. Trimming took 1 base from V and 2 from J, leaving 8 bases between them. CDR3 length: 14 residues. CDR1 and CDR2 from the germline V gene are SGHTA and FQGNSA. CDR3 loop: CASSLGWLNYGYTF. The CDR3 region has the DNA TGTGCCAGCAGCTTAGGCTGGCTAAACTATGGCTACACCTTC.

The V call is TRBV7-2, the J call TRBJ2-3; D possibly corresponds to TRBD2 (6 bases). This CDR3 is 15 amino acids long. The V gene's germline CDR1 is SGHTA and CDR2 FQGNSA. The V end lost 5 bases, the J end lost 2 bases, and 14 bases lay between the germline ends. The DNA for the CDR3 is TGTGCCAGCAGCCCCGGAGGGCGGGACACAGATACGCAGTATTTT. Protein product: CASSPGGRDTDTQYF.

Ten or more counts support this clonotype. The chain is built from TRBV7-8 and TRBJ2-5, with D unclear. V dropped 5 bases and J dropped 1 base, with 8 bases sitting between them. CDR3 length: 13 residues. Germline assignment: CDR1 SGHVS and CDR2 FQNEAQ. CDR3 region: CASSTRGQETQYF. In DNA, the CDR3 is TGTGCCAGCAGCACACGTGGCCAAGAGACCCAGTACTTC.

The gene calls are TRBV20-1 and TRBJ2-2; 8 bases line up with TRBD2. After removal of 6 bases from V and 4 bases from J, the junction contained 13 bases not matched to a gene. CDR1 DFQATT and CDR2 SNEGSKA come from the germline V gene (reference sequence). The CDR3 is 16 residues long. Here the CDR3 DNA reads TGCAGTGCGAATCAACAGCGGGGGCCGGGCACCGGGGAGCTGTTTTTT. Amino acid sequence: CSANQQRGPGTGELFF.

The J gene is TRBJ2-7, the V gene TRBV7-2; 11 bases are shared with TRBD2. The V segment lost 4 bases and the J segment 3 bases; nucleotides outside the gene matches: 8. The germline V gene has CDR1 SGHTA and CDR2 FQGNSA. This CDR3 has 16 amino acids. The chain's CDR3 is CASSYASGRPLYEQYF. The CDR3 DNA reads as TGTGCCAGCAGCTATGCTAGCGGGAGGCCCCTCTACGAGCAGTACTTC.

The CDR3 loop is CASSGQGTGEQFF. The CDR3 DNA follows: TGCGCCAGCAGCGGACAGGGTACAGGAGAGCAGTTCTTC. The V gene is TRBV5-1, the J gene TRBJ2-1; 8 nucleotides line up with TRBD1. Per the germline V gene, CDR1 is SGHRS and CDR2 is YFSETQ. The CDR3 runs to 13 residues. Losses at the gene ends were 4 bases for V and 10 bases for J; bases not matched to a gene: 7.

This clonotype came up a few times. The chain joins TRBV7-8 to TRBJ2-6; D is uncertain. There are 19 residues in the CDR3. Germline V CDR1 and CDR2: SGHVS, FQNEAQ. The V end was cut by 1 base, the J end by 0 bases, with 16 bases between. Here the CDR3 reads CASSLEAARSISGANVLTF. The DNA for the CDR3 is TGTGCCAGCAGCTTAGAGGCAGCCCGAAGCATCTCTGGGGCCAACGTCCTGACTTTC.

The chain carries TRBV2 and TRBJ2-5; 8 nucleotides line up with TRBD2. The CDR3 length is 17 residues. Trimming cost V 10 bases and J 1 base; bases outside gene matches: 17. Looked up from germline, CDR1 is SNHLY and CDR2 is FYNNEI. The CDR3 DNA is TGTGCCACCAAAGGACAATCTGCGGGGGGCCTCCAAGAGACCCAGTACTTC. Its translation: CATKGQSAGGLQETQYF.

The rearrangement joins TRBV6-8 to TRBJ2-1; 8 bases line up with TRBD2. This CDR3 is 14 amino acids long. CDR1 is MNHGY and CDR2 is SAAAGT in the germline V gene. V lost 6 bases to trimming and J lost 3 bases; unmatched junction nucleotides: 4. In nucleotides, the CDR3 is TGTGCCAGCAGCCTAGCGGGTTACTACAATGAGCAGTTCTTC. It encodes CASSLAGYYNEQFF.

The chain employs TRBV11-2 and TRBJ2-7, with 11 bases fitting TRBD1. This CDR3 comprises 14 residues. With 7 bases clipped from V and 2 bases from J, the junction kept 4 bases outside the gene matches. Germline V lookup: CDR1 SGHAT, CDR2 FQNNGV. CDR3 in DNA: TGTGCCAGCACCCGGGACAGGGGGACCTACGAGCAGTACTTC. This gives the protein CASTRDRGTYEQYF. The full variable domain, in which reference TRBV11-2 and TRBJ2-7 provide the parts outside the CDR3, is EAGVAQSPRYKIIEKRQSVAFWCNPISGHATLYWYQQILGQGPKLLIQFQNNGVVDDSQLPKDRFSAERLKGVDSTLKIQPAKLEDSAVYLCASTRDRGTYEQYFGPGTRLTVT.

This clonotype was seen only a few times. V gene TRBV7-8 combines with J gene TRBJ2-2, with 8 nucleotides matching TRBD1. The CDR3 length is 17 residues. Germline CDR1 and CDR2: SGHVS and FQNEAQ. J was trimmed by 6 bases and V by 2 bases; bases with no gene match: 11. In DNA, the CDR3 is TGTGCCAGCAGCTTACGACAGGGGATAACCTCCGCCGGGGAGCTGTTTTTT. Translation: CASSLRQGITSAGELFF. The full variable domain, with the rest looked up from reference TRBV7-8 and TRBJ2-2, is GAGVSQSPRYKVAKRGQDVALRCDPISGHVSLFWYQQALGQGPEFLTYFQNEAQLDKSGLPSDRFFAERPEGSVSTLKIQRTQQEDSAVYLCASSLRQGITSAGELFFGEGSRLTVL.

J is TRBJ1-5 and V is TRBV10-3; weak D call: TRBD1 (5 bases). The CDR3 runs 12 residues. V shed 6 bases and J shed 7 bases, with 10 bases lying between them. Per germline, CDR1 ENHRY and CDR2 SYGVKD. The CDR3 reads CAIRETGQPQHF. The CDR3 region has the DNA TGTGCCATCAGGGAAACAGGCCAGCCCCAGCATTTT.

In its sample, this clonotype was seen many times. The chain employs TRBV7-7 and TRBJ2-2; D is ambiguous. CDR3 length: 16 amino acids. Germline V CDR1 and CDR2: SSHAT, FNYEAQ (reference sequence). Between the trimmed V and J ends, which lost 5 bases and 4 bases, there was a span of 17 bases. CDR3 residues: CASSNGPDDLTGELFF. The CDR3, as DNA: TGTGCCAGCAGCAACGGGCCGGATGACCTCACCGGGGAGCTGTTTTTT.

The CDR3 protein is CASSFNAGKTQYF. The CDR3 DNA reads as TGTGCCAGCAGCTTCAACGCAGGAAAAACGCAGTATTTT. This chain uses TRBV7-2 with TRBJ2-3; D is undetermined. With 3 bases removed from V and 9 bases from J, the gap between germline ends came to 13 bases. The CDR3 totals 13 residues. Germline-derived CDR1 and CDR2 are SGHTA and FQGNSA.

The chain couples TRBV6-1 to TRBJ2-2, with TRBD1 matching 7 bases. Germline values: CDR1 MNHNS, CDR2 SASEGT. This CDR3 spans 14 amino acids. Trimming took 5 bases from V and 6 from J; bases not matched to a gene: 6. In DNA form, the CDR3 reads TGTGCCAGCAGTTTAGGGGGCTCCTCCGGGGAGCTGTTTTTT. It translates to CASSLGGSSGELFF.

On this clonotype: Since the CDR3 does not end with the conserved phenylalanine or tryptophan, this likely comes from a read error. The V and J genes are TRBV2 and TRBJ1-6; weak D call: TRBD1 (6 bases). V lost 5 bases to trimming and J lost 9 bases, with 14 bases between them. Germline CDR1 SNHLY, CDR2 FYNNEI. This CDR3 has 14 residues. CDR3 protein: CASSPDSGSSPLHS. The CDR3 DNA sequence: TGTGCCAGCAGTCCGGACAGCGGTTCTTCACCCCTCCACTCT.

V gene TRBV20-1 combines with J gene TRBJ2-5, with 7 bases that match TRBD1. V lost 6 bases and J lost 5; bases outside the gene matches: 9. The germline CDR1 and CDR2 sequences are DFQATT and SNEGSKA (reference sequence). The CDR3 spans 13 residues. The chain's CDR3 is CSAEKTGPETQYF. CDR3 sequence (DNA): TGCAGTGCCGAAAAGACAGGGCCGGAGACCCAGTACTTC.

The genes are TRBV12-3 or TRBV12-4 and TRBJ2-5; 9 positions match TRBD2. Germline trimming cut 6 bases from V and 4 bases from J; bases unmatched to any gene: 9. The CDR3 sequence is 15 residues long. The CDR3 is CASSPWLAGLETQYF. In DNA, the CDR3 is TGTGCCAGCAGCCCCTGGCTAGCGGGGTTAGAGACCCAGTACTTC.

This sequence joins TRBV7-4 and TRBJ1-5; D might be TRBD1 (6 bases). V shed 2 bases and J shed 3 bases, with 20 bases lying between them. Per germline, CDR1 SGHVT and CDR2 SQSDAQ. This CDR3 region has 18 residues. Written as DNA, the CDR3 is TGTGCCAGCAGCTTACGGGATTTGGCGGGGGGCGACAATCAGCCCCAGCATTTT. Amino acids: CASSLRDLAGGDNQPQHF. Together with reference TRBV7-4 and TRBJ1-5, the CDR3 gives the full variable domain: GAGVSQSPRYKVAKRGRDVALRCDSISGHVTLYWYRQTLGQGSEVLTYSQSDAQRDKSGRPSGRFSAERPERSVSTLKIQRTEQGDSAVYLCASSLRDLAGGDNQPQHFGDGTRLSIL.

The genes are TRBV5-4 and TRBJ2-2, with D unresolved. Trimming cost V 4 bases and J 6 bases, with 7 bases left between them. The CDR3 sequence is 12 residues long. The germline V gene encodes CDR1 SGHNT and CDR2 YYREEE (reference sequence). CDR3 DNA: TGTGCCAGCAGCATCGCCTCCGGGGAGCTGTTTTTT. It codes for CASSIASGELFF. Drawing the rest from reference TRBV5-4 and TRBJ2-2, the complete variable domain is ETGVTQSPTHLIKTRGQQVTLRCSSQSGHNTVSWYQQALGQGPQFIFQYYREEENGRGNFPPRFSGLQFPNYSSELNVNALELDDSALYLCASSIASGELFFGEGSRLTVL.

This clonotype has at least ten counts. J is TRBJ2-1 and V is TRBV7-2, with D perhaps matching TRBD2 (5 bases). V dropped 2 bases and J dropped 0 bases, with 8 bases sitting between them. There are 15 residues in the CDR3. CDR1 SGHTA and CDR2 FQGNSA come from the germline V gene. The DNA of the CDR3 is TGTGCCAGCAGCTTAAGTGGGAGCTCCTACAATGAGCAGTTCTTC. It is translated as CASSLSGSSYNEQFF.

This clonotype was seen a few times. This chain connects TRBV7-2 to TRBJ1-5, with 10 bases aligning to TRBD1. The CDR3 length is 15 residues. The germline V gene encodes CDR1 SGHTA and CDR2 FQGNSA. V trimming: 0 bases; J trimming: 5 bases; junction bases outside the gene matches: 1. CDR3 nucleotide sequence: TGTGCCAGCAGCTTAGCGGGACAGGGGTATCAGCCCCAGCATTTT. Its protein is CASSLAGQGYQPQHF.

This clonotype was seen a handful of times. The chain has TRBV6-5 and TRBJ1-1; D is unclear. V dropped 4 bases and J dropped 8 bases, with 8 bases sitting between them. The CDR3 totals 11 residues. From germline, CDR1 is MNHEY and CDR2 SVGAGI. In nucleotides, the CDR3 is TGTGCCAGCAGTTCAAACGTAGAAGCTTTCTTT. As protein: CASSSNVEAFF.

The chain employs TRBV7-2 and TRBJ2-3; maybe TRBD1 (6 bases). CDR3 length: 14 residues. Per germline, CDR1 SGHTA and CDR2 FQGNSA. Trimming took off 8 bases at V and 0 bases at J, with 12 bases between the two ends. The CDR3 DNA is TGTGCCAGCCAAAGGACAGCTAGCACAGATACGCAGTATTTT. Protein product: CASQRTASTDTQYF. The full variable domain, its missing parts supplied by reference TRBV7-2 and TRBJ2-3, is GAGVSQSPSNKVTEKGKDVELRCDPISGHTALYWYRQSLGQGLEFLIYFQGNSAPDKSGLPSDRFSAERTGGSVSTLTIQRTQQEDSAVYLCASQRTASTDTQYFGPGTRLTVL.

The chain recombines TRBV11-3 with TRBJ2-2; TRBD2 matches at 10 bases. This CDR3 contains 16 residues. Trimming at V came to 6 bases and at J to 7 bases, leaving 11 bases not matched to a gene. CDR1 SGHNT and CDR2 YENEEA come from the germline V gene. This CDR3 reads CASSRRGLARDGELFF. CDR3 sequence (DNA): TGTGCCAGCAGTCGGAGGGGACTAGCGAGAGACGGGGAGCTGTTTTTT.

The chain employs TRBV11-2 and TRBJ2-7; 7 bases map to TRBD2. Trimming at V came to 5 bases and at J to 7 bases, leaving 2 bases not matched to a gene. This CDR3 has 11 amino acids. Looked up from germline, CDR1 is SGHAT and CDR2 is FQNNGV. DNA of the CDR3: TGTGCCAGCAGCCCCGGGAGGGAGCAGTACTTC. This translates into CASSPGREQYF. Based on the CDR3 plus reference TRBV11-2 and TRBJ2-7, the full variable domain is EAGVAQSPRYKIIEKRQSVAFWCNPISGHATLYWYQQILGQGPKLLIQFQNNGVVDDSQLPKDRFSAERLKGVDSTLKIQPAKLEDSAVYLCASSPGREQYFGPGTRLTVT.

There are a few counts of this clonotype. The chain uses TRBV12-5 and TRBJ2-3; D perhaps matches TRBD2 (6 bases). The V and J ends lost 6 bases and 5 bases respectively, with 9 bases between them. The CDR3 sequence is 12 residues long. The germline gives CDR1 LGHNT, CDR2 FRNRAP. The CDR3 bases are TGTGCTAGTGGGGCCGGGGGAGATACGCAGTATTTT. This codes for CASGAGGDTQYF.

This clonotype showed up just a few times. The rearrangement uses TRBV7-2 and TRBJ2-5, with 12 bases identical to TRBD2. V lost 3 bases and J lost 2; bases outside the gene matches: 10. This CDR3 contains 18 residues. CDR1 is SGHTA, CDR2 FQGNSA, per germline. Here the CDR3 DNA reads TGTGCCAGCAGCTTTGCTAGCGGGAGGGCCCCGAAGCAAGAGACCCAGTACTTC. Translation gives CASSFASGRAPKQETQYF. Full variable domain (remainder filled in from reference TRBV7-2 and TRBJ2-5): GAGVSQSPSNKVTEKGKDVELRCDPISGHTALYWYRQSLGQGLEFLIYFQGNSAPDKSGLPSDRFSAERTGGSVSTLTIQRTQQEDSAVYLCASSFASGRAPKQETQYFGPGTRLLVL.